This TCR beta chain is from a study of cytomegalovirus exposure and HLA in healthy donors. Findings and caveats of the study: As immune exposure information, only CMV serostatus was available. Sequencing likely caused a cluster of highly shared sequence variants. Being productive about 87% or about 30% of the time was typical of most TCR beta V segments in an earlier analysis. A later analysis found common viral pathogens apparently linked to several of the most significant clusters.

Trimming took off 1 base at V and 8 bases at J, with 10 bases between the two ends. This CDR3 contains 13 residues. Germline V gene lookup returns CDR1 SGHTA and CDR2 FQGTGA. As for this clone: No antigen is known for it.

Use of 60 Vbeta and 13 Jbeta primers characterized the PCR. Produced via immunoSEQ multiplex PCR; TCRdb's table is partial and in-frame only. The data hold under 130,000 clones, with around three quarters observed a single time. Sequenced input: PBMCs. The sequence was obtained from a man aged 50 to 60 in good health and CMV-seropositive. The chain has TRBV7-3 and TRBJ2-3, with a possible D match to TRBD1 (5 bases). CDR3 loop: CASSLNSRGTQYF. The CDR3 nucleotides are TGTGCCAGCAGCTTAAACTCTAGGGGTACGCAGTATTTT.